This TCR beta chain was identified during a study of control samples from healthy donors and cancer patients. The V segment lost 1 base and the J segment 0 bases; nucleotides outside the gene matches: 7. Germline V gives CDR1 SGHRS, CDR2 YFSETQ. This CDR3 is 16 amino acids long. Sequencing used immunoSEQ multiplex PCR; TCRdb keeps in-frame clones, though not all of them. Of 130,000 or so clones in the sample, 75% to 95% are singletons; the top ten hold roughly 2.7%. Sequencing input: blood. The chain is built from TRBV5-1 and TRBJ2-7; TRBD1 matches at 7 bases. The TCR comes from a man in his forties in good health. CDR3 nucleotides: TGCGCCAGCAGCTTGACAACCGGGACAGTCTCCTACGAGCAGTACTTC. Its translation is CASSLTTGTVSYEQYF.